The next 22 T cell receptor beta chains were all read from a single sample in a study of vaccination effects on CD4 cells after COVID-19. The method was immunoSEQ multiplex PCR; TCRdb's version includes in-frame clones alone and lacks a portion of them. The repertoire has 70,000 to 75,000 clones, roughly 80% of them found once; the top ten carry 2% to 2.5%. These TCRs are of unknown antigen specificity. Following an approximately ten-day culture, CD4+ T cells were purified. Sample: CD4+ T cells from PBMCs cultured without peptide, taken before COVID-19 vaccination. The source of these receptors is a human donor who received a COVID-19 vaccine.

Here the CDR3 reads CASRLIGTPYEQYV. The CDR3, as DNA: TGTGCCAGCAGACTTATTGGGACCCCCTACGAGCAGTACGTC. The rearrangement links TRBV5-6 to TRBJ2-7; either TRBD1 or TRBD2 may fit D (5 bases each). The V end lost 5 bases, the J end lost 2 bases, and 14 bases lay between the germline ends. The CDR3 consists of 14 residues. Germline loops: CDR1 SGHDT, CDR2 YYEEEE.

CDR3 in DNA: TGTGCCAGTAGGGCCTATGGCTACACCTTC. It yields the protein CASRAYGYTF. J is TRBJ1-2 and V is TRBV19; D not certain. The V gene's germline CDR1 is LNHDA and CDR2 SQIVND (reference sequence). The CDR3 has 10 amino acids. Deletions cut 6 bases from V and 4 bases from J, with 3 bases between.

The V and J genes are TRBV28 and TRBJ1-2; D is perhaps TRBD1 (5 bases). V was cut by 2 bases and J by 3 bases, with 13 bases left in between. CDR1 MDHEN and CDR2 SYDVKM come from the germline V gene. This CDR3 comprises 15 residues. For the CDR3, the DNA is TGTGCCAGCAGTTTAGGGTCCAGGGCTGACTATGGCTACACCTTC. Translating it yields CASSLGSRADYGYTF.

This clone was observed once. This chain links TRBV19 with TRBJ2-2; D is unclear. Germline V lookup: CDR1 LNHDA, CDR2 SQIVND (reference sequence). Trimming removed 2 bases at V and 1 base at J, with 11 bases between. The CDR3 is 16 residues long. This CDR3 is CASSIQSQLNTGELFF. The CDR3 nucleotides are TGTGCCAGTAGTATACAGTCCCAGCTGAACACCGGGGAGCTGTTTTTT.

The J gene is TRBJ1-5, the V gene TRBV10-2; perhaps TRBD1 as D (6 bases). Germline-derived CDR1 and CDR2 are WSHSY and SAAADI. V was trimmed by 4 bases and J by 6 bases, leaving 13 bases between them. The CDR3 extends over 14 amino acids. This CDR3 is CASSVPGASQPQHF. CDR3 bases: TGCGCCAGCAGTGTCCCGGGGGCGAGTCAGCCCCAGCATTTT.

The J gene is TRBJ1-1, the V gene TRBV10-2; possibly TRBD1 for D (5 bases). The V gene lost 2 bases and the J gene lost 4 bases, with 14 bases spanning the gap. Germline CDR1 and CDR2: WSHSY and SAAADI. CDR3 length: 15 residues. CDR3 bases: TGCGCCAGCAGTGAGGTGGCGGGAAGGGGCACTGAAGCTTTCTTT. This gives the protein CASSEVAGRGTEAFF.

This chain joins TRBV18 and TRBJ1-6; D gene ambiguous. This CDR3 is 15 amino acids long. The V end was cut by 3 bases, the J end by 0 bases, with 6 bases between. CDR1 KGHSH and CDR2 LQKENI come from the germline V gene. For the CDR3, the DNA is TGTGCCAGCTCACCGGGGAGCTCCTATAATTCACCCCTCCACTTT. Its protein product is CASSPGSSYNSPLHF.

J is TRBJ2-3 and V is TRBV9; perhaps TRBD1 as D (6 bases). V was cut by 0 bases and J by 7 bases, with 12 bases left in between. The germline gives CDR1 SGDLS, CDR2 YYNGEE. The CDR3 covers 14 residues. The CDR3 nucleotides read TGTGCCAGCAGCGTAGCGGACAGTCCGTATACGCAGTATTTT. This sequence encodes CASSVADSPYTQYF.

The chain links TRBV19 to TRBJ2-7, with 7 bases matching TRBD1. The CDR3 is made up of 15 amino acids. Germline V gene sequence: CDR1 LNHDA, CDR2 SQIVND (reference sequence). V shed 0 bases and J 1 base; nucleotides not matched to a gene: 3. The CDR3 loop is CASSIDRTGSYEQYV. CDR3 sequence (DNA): TGTGCCAGTAGTATAGATAGGACAGGTTCCTACGAGCAGTACGTC.

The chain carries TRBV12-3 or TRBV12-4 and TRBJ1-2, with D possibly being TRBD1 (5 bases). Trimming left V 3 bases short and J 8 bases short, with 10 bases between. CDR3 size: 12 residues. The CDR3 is CASSLGGAGYTF. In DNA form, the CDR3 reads TGTGCCAGCAGTTTGGGGGGAGCCGGCTACACCTTC.

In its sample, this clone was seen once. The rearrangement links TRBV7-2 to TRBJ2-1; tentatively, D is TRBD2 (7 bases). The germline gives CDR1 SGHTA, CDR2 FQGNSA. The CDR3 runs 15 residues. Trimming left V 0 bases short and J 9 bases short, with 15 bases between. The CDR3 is CASSLARGGATEQFF. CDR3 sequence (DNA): TGTGCCAGCAGCTTAGCTAGGGGGGGGGCCACTGAGCAGTTCTTC.

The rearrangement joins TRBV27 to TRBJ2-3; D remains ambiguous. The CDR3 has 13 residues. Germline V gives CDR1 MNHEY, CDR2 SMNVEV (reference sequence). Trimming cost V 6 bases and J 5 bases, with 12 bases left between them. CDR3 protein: CASSPAERDTQYF. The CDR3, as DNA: TGTGCCAGCAGCCCGGCGGAGAGAGATACGCAGTATTTT.

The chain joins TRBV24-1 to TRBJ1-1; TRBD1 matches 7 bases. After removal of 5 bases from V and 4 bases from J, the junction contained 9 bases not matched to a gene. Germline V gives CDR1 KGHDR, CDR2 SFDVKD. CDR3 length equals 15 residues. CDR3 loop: CATSASRQGGTEAFF. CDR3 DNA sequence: TGTGCCACCAGTGCCTCGAGACAGGGTGGCACTGAAGCTTTCTTT.

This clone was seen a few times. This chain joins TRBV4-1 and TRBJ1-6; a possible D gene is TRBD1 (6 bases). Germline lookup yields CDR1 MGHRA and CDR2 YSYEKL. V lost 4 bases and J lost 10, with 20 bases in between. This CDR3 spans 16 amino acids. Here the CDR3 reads CASSLPNRELGSPLHF. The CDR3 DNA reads TGCGCCAGCAGCCTCCCCAACAGGGAGCTTGGCTCACCCCTCCACTTT.

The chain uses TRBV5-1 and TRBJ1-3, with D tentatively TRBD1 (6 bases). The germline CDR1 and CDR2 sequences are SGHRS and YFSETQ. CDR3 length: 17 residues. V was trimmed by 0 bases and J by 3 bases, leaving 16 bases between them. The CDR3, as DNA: TGCGCCAGCAGCTTGGTCCCGTACAGGGTCGGTGGAAACACCATATATTTT. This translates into CASSLVPYRVGGNTIYF.

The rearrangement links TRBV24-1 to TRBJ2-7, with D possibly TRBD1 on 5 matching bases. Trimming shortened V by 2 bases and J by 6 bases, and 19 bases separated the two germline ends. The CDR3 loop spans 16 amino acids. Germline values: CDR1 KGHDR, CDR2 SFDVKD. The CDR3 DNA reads TGTGCCACCAGTGATTCTGACGAAGGGGCGTTTGGCGAGCAGTACGTC. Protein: CATSDSDEGAFGEQYV.

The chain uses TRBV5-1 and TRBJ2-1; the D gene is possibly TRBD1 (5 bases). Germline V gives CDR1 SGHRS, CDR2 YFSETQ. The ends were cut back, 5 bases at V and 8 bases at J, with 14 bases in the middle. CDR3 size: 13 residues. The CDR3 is CASSAGISDEQFF. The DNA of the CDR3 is TGCGCCAGCAGTGCAGGGATCAGCGATGAGCAGTTCTTC.

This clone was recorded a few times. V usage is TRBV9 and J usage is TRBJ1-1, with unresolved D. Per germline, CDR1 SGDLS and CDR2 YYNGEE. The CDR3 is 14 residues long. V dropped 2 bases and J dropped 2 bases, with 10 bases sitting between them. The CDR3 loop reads CASSVGQDNTEAFF. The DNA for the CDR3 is TGTGCCAGCAGCGTTGGGCAAGACAACACTGAAGCTTTCTTT.

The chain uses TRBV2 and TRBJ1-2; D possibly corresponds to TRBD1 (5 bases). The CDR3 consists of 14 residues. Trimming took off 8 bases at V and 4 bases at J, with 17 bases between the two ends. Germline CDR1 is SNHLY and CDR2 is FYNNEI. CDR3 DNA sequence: TGTGCCAGCCGAGCCACGGACAAATTCTATGGCTACACCTTC. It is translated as CASRATDKFYGYTF. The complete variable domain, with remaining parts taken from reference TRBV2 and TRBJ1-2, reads EPEVTQTPSHQVTQMGQEVILRCVPISNHLYFYWYRQILGQKVEFLVSFYNNEISEKSEIFDDQFSVERPDGSNFTLKIRSTKLEDSAMYFCASRATDKFYGYTFGSGTRLTVV.

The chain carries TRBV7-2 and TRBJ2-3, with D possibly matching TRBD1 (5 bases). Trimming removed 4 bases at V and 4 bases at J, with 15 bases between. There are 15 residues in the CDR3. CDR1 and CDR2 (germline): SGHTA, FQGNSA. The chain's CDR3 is CASSSFPGQADTQYF. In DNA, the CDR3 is TGTGCCAGCAGCTCCTTCCCAGGGCAGGCAGATACGCAGTATTTT. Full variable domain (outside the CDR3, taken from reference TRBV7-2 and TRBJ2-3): GAGVSQSPSNKVTEKGKDVELRCDPISGHTALYWYRQSLGQGLEFLIYFQGNSAPDKSGLPSDRFSAERTGGSVSTLTIQRTQQEDSAVYLCASSSFPGQADTQYFGPGTRLTVL.

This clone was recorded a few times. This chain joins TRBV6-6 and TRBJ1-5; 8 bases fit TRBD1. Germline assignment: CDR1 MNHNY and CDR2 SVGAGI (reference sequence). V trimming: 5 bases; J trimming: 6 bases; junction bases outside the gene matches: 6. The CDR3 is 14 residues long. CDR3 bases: TGTGCCAGCAGTGGACAGGGAAGAGTTCAGCCCCAGCATTTT. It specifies CASSGQGRVQPQHF.

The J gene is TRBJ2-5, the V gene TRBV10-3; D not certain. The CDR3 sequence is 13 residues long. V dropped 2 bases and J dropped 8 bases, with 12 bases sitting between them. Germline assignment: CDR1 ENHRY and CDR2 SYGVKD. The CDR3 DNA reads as TGTGCCATCAGTGAGGGAGACCCCCCAACCCAGTACTTC. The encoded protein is CAISEGDPPTQYF.